The 27 T cell receptor beta chains given below trace back to one sample, sequenced in a study of STAT5B mutations in CD4+ large granular lymphocyte leukemia. Sequenced by immunoSEQ multiplex PCR; TCRdb stores in-frame clones only, minus some. The sample lists roughly 30,000 clones; around 85% were seen once. The sample was CD4+ T cells from blood buffy coats. The receptors originated from a human donor in good health.

This clone was detected only a few times. The genes are TRBV11-2 and TRBJ1-4; D gene ambiguous. Trimming took off 2 bases at V and 11 bases at J, with 18 bases between the two ends. The germline CDR1 and CDR2 sequences are SGHAT and FQNNGV. CDR3 length: 15 amino acids. In nucleotides, the CDR3 is TGTGCCAGCAGCTTATCCCCAACCCGGGCTGAGAAACTGTTTTTT. Translating gives CASSLSPTRAEKLFF.

The genes are TRBV6-5 and TRBJ1-1; D is ambiguous. The germline CDR1 and CDR2 sequences are MNHEY and SVGAGI. V lost 2 bases to trimming and J lost 1 base, with 8 bases between them. The CDR3 spans 14 residues. The CDR3 region is CASSYGGGNTEAFF. CDR3 DNA: TGTGCCAGCAGTTACGGCGGAGGGAACACTGAAGCTTTCTTT.

The chain is built from TRBV27 and TRBJ2-1, with D unresolved. There are 14 residues in the CDR3. Germline lookup yields CDR1 MNHEY and CDR2 SMNVEV (reference sequence). Between the trimmed V and J ends, which lost 2 bases and 1 base, there was a span of 6 bases. CDR3 nucleotide sequence: TGTGCCAGCAGTTTAAGCGAGTCCTACAATGAGCAGTTCTTC. Residues: CASSLSESYNEQFF.

The chain uses TRBV19 and TRBJ2-2; the D gene is possibly TRBD2 (7 bases). The CDR3 is 16 amino acids. The V gene's germline CDR1 is LNHDA and CDR2 SQIVND (reference sequence). V was pared by 5 bases and J by 6 bases, with 19 bases between. The CDR3 protein is CASSAGTTGRSGELFF. In nucleotides, the CDR3 is TGTGCCAGTAGTGCAGGGACTACAGGGAGGTCCGGGGAGCTGTTTTTT.

This chain uses TRBV29-1 with TRBJ2-3; 7 bases map to TRBD2. Germline CDR1 reads SQVTM; CDR2 reads ANQGSEA. CDR3 length: 14 residues. V was clipped by 7 bases and J by 4 bases; unmatched bases: 11. CDR3 residues: CSAQGGGMADTQYF. The CDR3, as DNA: TGCAGCGCCCAGGGCGGGGGAATGGCAGATACGCAGTATTTT.

The chain links TRBV28 to TRBJ1-4, with TRBD1 as a possible D gene (6 bases). V was pared by 6 bases and J by 7 bases, with 18 bases between. Germline V lookup: CDR1 MDHEN, CDR2 SYDVKM. The CDR3 spans 15 residues. The CDR3 spells CASSSTGLGSEKLFF. The CDR3 DNA is TGTGCCAGCAGCTCTACAGGGTTGGGGTCTGAAAAACTGTTTTTT.

The chain has TRBV5-4 and TRBJ2-2; 9 bases align to TRBD1. V trimming: 2 bases; J trimming: 6 bases; junction bases outside the gene matches: 14. This CDR3 spans 18 amino acids. CDR1 and CDR2 (germline): SGHNT, YYREEE (reference sequence). The CDR3: CASSFGQGLGTEAGELFF. DNA of the CDR3: TGTGCCAGCAGCTTCGGACAGGGGCTTGGGACCGAAGCCGGGGAGCTGTTTTTT.

This chain joins TRBV4-2 and TRBJ2-3; D gene unclear. Trimming took 5 bases from V and 6 from J, leaving 6 bases between them. Germline V gene data show CDR1 as LGHNA and CDR2 as YNFKEQ. The CDR3 loop spans 11 amino acids. CDR3 amino acids: CASSARDTQYF. The CDR3 region has the DNA TGTGCCAGCAGCGCCAGGGATACGCAGTATTTT.

The chain combines TRBV21-1 with TRBJ1-2. TRBV21-1 is a pseudogene locus. CDR3 size: 18 residues. CDR3 nucleotides: TGTGCCAGCAGGGAAGGGGGGGGACAACCTTTTTTCCTATATGGCTACACCTTC. This codes for CASREGGGQPFFLYGYTF.

The chain carries TRBV30 and TRBJ2-7; a possible D gene is TRBD2 (6 bases). The V end lost 0 bases, the J end lost 2 bases, and 20 bases lay between the germline ends. This CDR3 comprises 17 residues. The germline CDR1 and CDR2 sequences are GTSNPN and SVGIG (reference sequence). CDR3: CAWSVPPPASATYEQYF. The CDR3 coding sequence is TGTGCCTGGAGTGTTCCCCCCCCGGCTAGCGCAACCTACGAGCAGTACTTC.

This rearrangement joins TRBV5-4 to TRBJ1-2, with TRBD1 identical over 9 bases. V was clipped by 0 bases and J by 8 bases; unmatched bases: 8. The germline V gene encodes CDR1 SGHNT and CDR2 YYREEE (reference sequence). The CDR3 consists of 15 residues. CDR3 nucleotides: TGTGCCAGCAGCTTGGAGCCAACAGGGGGCGAGGGCTACACCTTC. This gives the protein CASSLEPTGGEGYTF. Full variable domain (missing parts from reference TRBV5-4 and TRBJ1-2): ETGVTQSPTHLIKTRGQQVTLRCSSQSGHNTVSWYQQALGQGPQFIFQYYREEENGRGNFPPRFSGLQFPNYSSELNVNALELDDSALYLCASSLEPTGGEGYTFGSGTRLTVV.

V usage is TRBV5-6 and J usage is TRBJ2-2; 11 bases agree with TRBD2. Germline values: CDR1 SGHDT, CDR2 YYEEEE. V shed 4 bases and J 2 bases; nucleotides not matched to a gene: 1. The length of the CDR3 is 15 residues. CDR3 residues: CASSRLAGNTGELFF. CDR3 coding DNA: TGTGCCAGCAGCAGACTAGCGGGAAACACCGGGGAGCTGTTTTTT.

The V and J genes are TRBV2 and TRBJ2-2, with D perhaps matching TRBD1 (6 bases). V dropped 8 bases and J dropped 1 base, with 11 bases sitting between them. The CDR3 consists of 14 residues. CDR1 is SNHLY, CDR2 FYNNEI, per germline. The chain's CDR3 is CASHRVVNTGELFF. DNA for the CDR3: TGTGCCAGCCACAGGGTAGTGAACACCGGGGAGCTGTTTTTT.

CDR3 DNA: TGTGCCAGCAGCCGAGCGGGAGCTGGAAACACCATATATTTT. Protein product: CASSRAGAGNTIYF. This rearrangement joins TRBV5-6 to TRBJ1-3; D gene uncertain. CDR1 SGHDT and CDR2 YYEEEE come from the germline V gene. Trimming took off 4 bases at V and 2 bases at J, with 10 bases between the two ends. The CDR3 has 14 amino acids.

The CDR3: CASRVDRSNQPQHF. The CDR3 DNA sequence: TGTGCCAGCAGAGTTGACAGGAGCAATCAGCCCCAGCATTTT. This chain connects TRBV6-5 to TRBJ1-5; tentative D call: TRBD1 (6 bases). V was pared by 6 bases and J by 1 base, with 10 bases between. This CDR3 region has 14 residues. Per the germline V gene, CDR1 is MNHEY and CDR2 is SVGAGI.

The chain uses TRBV29-1 and TRBJ2-1, with 15 bases identical to TRBD2. V dropped 7 bases and J dropped 7; count of bases not matched to a gene: 8. The germline V gene encodes CDR1 SQVTM and CDR2 ANQGSEA. The CDR3 runs 15 residues. CDR3 sequence: CSALGTSGRMNEQFF. The CDR3 nucleotides are TGCAGCGCCCTGGGGACTAGCGGGAGGATGAATGAGCAGTTCTTC.

V is TRBV27 and J is TRBJ2-1, with no clear D. The CDR3 has 14 amino acids. V lost 2 bases and J lost 7, with 12 bases in between. Germline-derived CDR1 and CDR2 are MNHEY and SMNVEV (reference sequence). The CDR3: CASSLVLNRNEQFF. The CDR3 nucleotides are TGTGCCAGCAGTTTAGTACTAAACCGGAATGAGCAGTTCTTC.

This chain connects TRBV19 to TRBJ2-3, with a tentative D call TRBD1 (6 bases). Germline V CDR1 and CDR2: LNHDA, SQIVND (reference sequence). The CDR3 contains 15 residues. Between the trimmed V and J ends, which lost 5 bases and 7 bases, there was a span of 19 bases. The CDR3 is CASSPRGTTLHTQYF. The CDR3 DNA sequence: TGTGCCAGTAGTCCTAGGGGGACGACCCTTCATACGCAGTATTTT.

The chain is built from TRBV5-4 and TRBJ2-5; 10 nucleotides align to TRBD2. The V segment lost 1 base and the J segment 5 bases; nucleotides outside the gene matches: 2. Germline values: CDR1 SGHNT, CDR2 YYREEE (reference sequence). The CDR3 loop spans 14 amino acids. The CDR3 region is CASSLTSGKETQYF. The CDR3 nucleotides are TGTGCCAGCAGCTTGACTAGCGGGAAGGAGACCCAGTACTTC. The variable domain in full, completed from reference TRBV5-4 and TRBJ2-5, reads ETGVTQSPTHLIKTRGQQVTLRCSSQSGHNTVSWYQQALGQGPQFIFQYYREEENGRGNFPPRFSGLQFPNYSSELNVNALELDDSALYLCASSLTSGKETQYFGPGTRLLVL.

This clone was seen more than once but under ten times. V and J are TRBV19 and TRBJ2-5, with TRBD1 identical over 11 bases. Germline lookup yields CDR1 LNHDA and CDR2 SQIVND (reference sequence). The CDR3 has 14 residues. V shed 6 bases and J 3 bases; nucleotides not matched to a gene: 3. CDR3 bases: TGTGCCAGTAGGCGGACAGGGGGCAAAGAGACCCAGTACTTC. This translates into CASRRTGGKETQYF. Full variable domain (missing parts from reference TRBV19 and TRBJ2-5): DGGITQSPKYLFRKEGQNVTLSCEQNLNHDAMYWYRQDPGQGLRLIYYSQIVNDFQKGDIAEGYSVSREKKESFPLTVTSAQKNPTAFYLCASRRTGGKETQYFGPGTRLLVL.

V is TRBV12-5 and J is TRBJ2-3; no clear D gene. Germline CDR1 LGHNT, CDR2 FRNRAP. The CDR3 is 12 residues long. Trimming removed 9 bases at V and 1 base at J, with 8 bases between. CDR3 sequence reads: CASARGTDTQYF. For the CDR3, the DNA is TGTGCTAGCGCTAGGGGCACAGATACGCAGTATTTT.

The rearrangement links TRBV27 to TRBJ2-2, with 11 bases identical to TRBD2. The CDR3 has 20 residues. V lost 6 bases to trimming and J lost 4 bases; unmatched junction nucleotides: 19. Germline CDR1 and CDR2: MNHEY and SMNVEV (reference sequence). CDR3 protein: CASSPAGYLAGGPGTGELFF. The CDR3 coding sequence is TGTGCCAGCAGCCCAGCAGGATATTTAGCGGGAGGGCCGGGCACCGGGGAGCTGTTTTTT.

V and J are TRBV5-4 and TRBJ2-1, with D perhaps matching TRBD1 (5 bases). Germline V lookup: CDR1 SGHNT, CDR2 YYREEE (reference sequence). Trimming took off 3 bases at V and 0 bases at J, with 10 bases between the two ends. The length of the CDR3 is 15 residues. The CDR3 region has the DNA TGTGCCAGCAGCTCGACAGTAAACTCCTACAATGAGCAGTTCTTC. It codes for CASSSTVNSYNEQFF. The variable domain in full, completed from reference TRBV5-4 and TRBJ2-1, reads ETGVTQSPTHLIKTRGQQVTLRCSSQSGHNTVSWYQQALGQGPQFIFQYYREEENGRGNFPPRFSGLQFPNYSSELNVNALELDDSALYLCASSSTVNSYNEQFFGPGTRLTVL.

This clone came up a few times. This chain connects TRBV27 to TRBJ1-6, with 7 bases identical to TRBD1. The CDR3 is 14 residues long. The trim removed 4 bases at V and 8 bases at J, leaving 5 bases unmatched. CDR1 and CDR2 from the germline V gene are MNHEY and SMNVEV (reference sequence). The DNA of the CDR3 is TGTGCCAGCAGTTCGACAGGGTCGGATTCACCCCTCCACTTT. Its translation is CASSSTGSDSPLHF.

The genes are TRBV28 and TRBJ1-4, with 7 bases identical to TRBD1. This CDR3 has 16 amino acids. The V gene end was trimmed by 2 bases and the J gene end by 4 bases; junction bases not matched to a gene: 7. Germline CDR1 is MDHEN and CDR2 is SYDVKM. CDR3 residues: CASSLEGGLINEKLFF. The CDR3 bases are TGTGCCAGCAGTTTAGAAGGGGGCCTGATTAATGAAAAACTGTTTTTT.

This clone was seen a few times. The rearrangement uses TRBV6-1 and TRBJ1-2, with D possibly matching TRBD1 (5 bases). The CDR3 sequence is 12 residues long. CDR1 is MNHNS, CDR2 SASEGT, per germline. With 6 bases removed from V and 8 bases from J, the gap between germline ends came to 13 bases. The CDR3 protein is CASSADRGGYTF. CDR3 DNA sequence: TGTGCCAGCAGCGCAGACAGAGGAGGCTACACCTTC.

This clone was seen a few times. The genes are TRBV9 and TRBJ2-7; D unresolved. CDR3 size: 16 residues. V lost 0 bases to trimming and J lost 1 base, with 14 bases between them. Germline V gene data show CDR1 as SGDLS and CDR2 as YYNGEE. Written as DNA, the CDR3 is TGTGCCAGCAGCGTAGATGGCGTCTTAAGATCCTACGAGCAGTACTTC. Translated: CASSVDGVLRSYEQYF.